This TCR beta chain was captured in a study of CD8 T cells in ankylosing spondylitis. Whole-study results and caveats: According to the report, clones linked to the disease were significantly enriched in matched synovial fluid samples taken from ankylosing spondylitis patients. Certain motif variants had earlier appeared in reactive arthritis synovial fluid and blood. CD8+ by phenotype, disease-linked clones were relatively rare in peripheral blood. Blood of patients with ankylosing spondylitis appeared to be characterized by a TCR beta motif of eight highly homologous variants.

A quantitative 5'-RACE method, one with molecular barcodes, was used to make TCR beta libraries. In TCRdb, the 5' RACE reads were re-called with MiXCR into one record per CDR3 protein. The data show approximately 300,000 distinct CDR3 sequences, 6.5% to 10% seen once. In its sample, this clonotype was seen many times. Its specificity is not known. This CDR3 comprises 13 residues. Germline V gives CDR1 LNHDA, CDR2 SQIVND (reference sequence). Between the trimmed V and J ends, which lost 4 bases and 4 bases, there was a span of 10 bases. Sample: blood, either unsorted or a sorted T cell fraction (not recorded which). The sequence was obtained from a male donor with ankylosing spondylitis. V and J are TRBV19 and TRBJ1-1; D may be TRBD1 (6 bases). CDR3 amino acids: CASSRWGLTEAFF. The CDR3 DNA follows: TGTGCCAGTAGTAGGTGGGGGCTCACTGAAGCTTTCTTT. Filled out from reference TRBV19 and TRBJ1-1, the complete variable domain reads DGGITQSPKYLFRKEGQNVTLSCEQNLNHDAMYWYRQDPGQGLRLIYYSQIVNDFQKGDIAEGYSVSREKKESFPLTVTSAQKNPTAFYLCASSRWGLTEAFFGQGTRLTVV.